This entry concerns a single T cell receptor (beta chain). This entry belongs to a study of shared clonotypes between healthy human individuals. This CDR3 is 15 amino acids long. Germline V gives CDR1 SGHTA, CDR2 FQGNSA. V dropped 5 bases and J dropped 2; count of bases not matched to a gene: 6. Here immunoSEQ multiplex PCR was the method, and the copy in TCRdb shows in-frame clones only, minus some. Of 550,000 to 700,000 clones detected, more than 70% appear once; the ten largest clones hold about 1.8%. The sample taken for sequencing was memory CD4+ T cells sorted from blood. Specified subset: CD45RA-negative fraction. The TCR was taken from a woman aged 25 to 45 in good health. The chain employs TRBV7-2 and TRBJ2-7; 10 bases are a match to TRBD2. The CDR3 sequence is CASSPIAGGAYEQYF. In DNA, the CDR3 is TGTGCCAGCAGCCCAATAGCGGGAGGAGCCTACGAGCAGTACTTC.